One sample yielded the 2 T cell receptor beta chains listed below, sequenced in a study of shared clonotypes between healthy human individuals. Naivety among CD8 cells was defined by CD45RO negativity and positive CCR7 selection, thereby excluding terminally differentiated effector memory CD45RA+ cells. Here immunoSEQ multiplex PCR was the method, and the copy in TCRdb shows in-frame clones only, minus some. The sample lists hundreds of thousands of clones, 95% to 98% occurring once. Sequenced input: naive CD8+ T cells sorted from blood. The source of these receptors is a man aged 25-40 years in good health.

The chain combines TRBV27 with TRBJ1-5; TRBD1 is a possible D gene (5 bases). This CDR3 comprises 15 residues. The V and J ends lost 6 bases and 1 base respectively, with 13 bases between them. Looked up from germline, CDR1 is MNHEY and CDR2 is SMNVEV (reference sequence). The CDR3 reads CASRDRDGSNQPQHF. The CDR3 DNA is TGTGCCAGCAGGGACCGGGACGGCAGCAATCAGCCCCAGCATTTT.

V gene TRBV7-2 combines with J gene TRBJ2-7, with a possible D match to TRBD2 (6 bases). The germline V gene has CDR1 SGHTA and CDR2 FQGNSA. The V gene lost 5 bases and the J gene lost 5 bases, with 13 bases spanning the gap. The length of the CDR3 is 13 residues. The CDR3 bases are TGTGCCAGCAGCCGGGGACTTATCCACGAGCAGTACTTC. Residues: CASSRGLIHEQYF.